The 28 T cell receptor beta chains below come from one sample, sequenced in a study of cytomegalovirus exposure and HLA in healthy donors. It was with 60 Vbeta and 13 Jbeta primers that the PCR ran. Sequencing used immunoSEQ multiplex PCR; TCRdb keeps in-frame clones, though not all of them. In the table there are roughly 98,000 clones, around 77% of which are singletons. Input material: PBMCs. The source of these receptors is a man aged 40-49 years in good health and CMV-seronegative.

The chain has TRBV30 and TRBJ2-7; TRBD2 is a possible D gene (5 bases). Germline-derived CDR1 and CDR2 are GTSNPN and SVGIG (reference sequence). The V and J ends lost 0 bases and 7 bases respectively, with 13 bases between them. This CDR3 has 13 amino acids. The CDR3 nucleotides read TGTGCCTGGAGTGTACTAGGTCCGGGGGAGCAGTACTTC. Protein product: CAWSVLGPGEQYF.

The J gene is TRBJ1-5, the V gene TRBV29-1, with 9 bases aligning to TRBD1. Germline lookup yields CDR1 SQVTM and CDR2 ANQGSEA. There are 13 residues in the CDR3. With V trimmed by 7 bases and J by 7 bases, 8 bases remained unmatched. The DNA of the CDR3 is TGCAGCGCCCGTCCGGGACAGGGACAGCCCCAGCATTTT. Protein product: CSARPGQGQPQHF. The whole variable domain, filled in from reference TRBV29-1 and TRBJ1-5, reads SAVISQKPSRDICQRGTSLTIQCQVDSQVTMMFWYRQQPGQSLTLIATANQGSEATYESGFVIDKFPISRPNLTFSTLTVSNMSPEDSSIYLCSARPGQGQPQHFGDGTRLSIL.

The chain combines TRBV7-3 with TRBJ2-1; 7 positions agree with TRBD1. Germline V gene data show CDR1 as SGHTA and CDR2 as FQGTGA. V shed 4 bases and J 4 bases; nucleotides not matched to a gene: 1. The CDR3 loop spans 13 amino acids. DNA for the CDR3: TGTGCCAGCAGCTCGGGACAGTACAATGAGCAGTTCTTC. It specifies CASSSGQYNEQFF.

This rearrangement joins TRBV28 to TRBJ1-1; 11 bases line up with TRBD1. The CDR3 length is 17 residues. The V and J ends lost 5 bases and 4 bases, in that order; junction bases with no gene match: 12. Looked up from germline, CDR1 is MDHEN and CDR2 is SYDVKM. The CDR3 region has the DNA TGTGCCAGCAGTCCCCGGGACAGGGGGAAGATGGGCACTGAAGCTTTCTTT. Residues: CASSPRDRGKMGTEAFF.

The CDR3 sequence: CASRSDRQETQYF. The CDR3, as DNA: TGTGCCAGCAGATCGGACAGACAAGAGACCCAGTACTTC. J is TRBJ2-5 and V is TRBV27; TRBD1 might be the D (6 bases). The CDR3 has 13 amino acids. Germline V CDR1 and CDR2: MNHEY, SMNVEV (reference sequence). Trimming took 6 bases from V and 2 from J, leaving 10 bases between them.

V and J are TRBV19 and TRBJ1-2, with D unresolved. V lost 5 bases, J lost 8 bases, and 9 bases lay in between. The CDR3 consists of 11 residues. Germline CDR1 is LNHDA and CDR2 is SQIVND (reference sequence). The CDR3 is CASSVSEGYTF. Here the CDR3 DNA reads TGTGCCAGTAGTGTTTCCGAGGGCTACACCTTC. Full variable domain (missing parts from reference TRBV19 and TRBJ1-2): DGGITQSPKYLFRKEGQNVTLSCEQNLNHDAMYWYRQDPGQGLRLIYYSQIVNDFQKGDIAEGYSVSREKKESFPLTVTSAQKNPTAFYLCASSVSEGYTFGSGTRLTVV.

This clone was counted between two and nine times. This chain uses TRBV6-4 with TRBJ2-1; 7 positions agree with TRBD2. Trimming took 5 bases from V and 9 from J; bases not matched to a gene: 7. The CDR3 is 13 residues long. The germline V gene has CDR1 MRHNA and CDR2 SNTAGT. CDR3 coding DNA: TGTGCCAGCAGTATCGGACTAGTTGGTGAGCAGTTCTTC. It codes for CASSIGLVGEQFF.

J is TRBJ2-5 and V is TRBV10-3, with D perhaps TRBD2 (6 bases). With the DNA end fitting TRBJ2-7 better, the J assignment may be wrong. The CDR3 sequence is 15 residues long. In germline, CDR1 is ENHRY, CDR2 SYGVKD. The CDR3 region is CAISESGTGSYEQYF. CDR3 nucleotides: TGTGCCATCAGTGAGTCAGGGACTGGCTCCTACGAGCAGTACTTC.

The J gene is TRBJ2-2, the V gene TRBV6-6; TRBD2 might be the D (5 bases). The V end lost 5 bases, the J end lost 6 bases, and 16 bases lay between the germline ends. This CDR3 comprises 15 residues. The germline gives CDR1 MNHNY, CDR2 SVGAGI (reference sequence). The chain's CDR3 is CASSNRASRAGELFF. The CDR3 coding sequence is TGTGCCAGCAGTAATAGGGCTAGCCGGGCCGGGGAGCTGTTTTTT.

The V call is TRBV30, the J call TRBJ2-3, with 8 bases aligning to TRBD2. CDR1 and CDR2 from the germline V gene are GTSNPN and SVGIG (reference sequence). CDR3 length equals 14 residues. The junction had 3 bases not matched to a gene; V was cut back by 1 base and J by 3 bases. CDR3 region: CAWSAASGTDTQYF. CDR3 nucleotide sequence: TGTGCCTGGAGTGCCGCTAGCGGGACAGATACGCAGTATTTT. Full variable domain (outside the CDR3, taken from reference TRBV30 and TRBJ2-3): SQTIHQWPATLVQPVGSPLSLECTVEGTSNPNLYWYRQAAGRGLQLLFYSVGIGQISSEVPQNLSASRPQDRQFILSSKKLLLSDSGFYLCAWSAASGTDTQYFGPGTRLTVL.

The rearrangement uses TRBV30 and TRBJ2-3; 9 positions match TRBD2. V trimming: 5 bases; J trimming: 4 bases; junction bases outside the gene matches: 16. In germline, CDR1 is GTSNPN, CDR2 SVGIG (reference sequence). The CDR3 has 17 amino acids. Here the CDR3 DNA reads TGTGCCTGGGAGAGCCCGCGGCTAGCGGGATCCTCAGATACGCAGTATTTT. It encodes CAWESPRLAGSSDTQYF.

This chain connects TRBV21-1 to TRBJ2-3; TRBD1 was called by the table and not checked on the DNA. TRBV21-1 is flagged as a pseudogene. CDR3 size: 14 residues. As DNA, the CDR3 is TGTGCCAATCCGACAGGGGAGGGGACAGATACGCAGTATTTT. Translation: CANPTGEGTDTQYF.

Note on this clone: The sample carries other DNA sequences with the same CDR3. The chain carries TRBV6-1 and TRBJ1-5; D not certain. Germline assignment: CDR1 MNHNS and CDR2 SASEGT. Deletions cut 3 bases from V and 0 bases from J, with 6 bases between. This CDR3 region has 14 residues. CDR3 residues: CASSDRNSNQPQHF. As DNA, the CDR3 is TGTGCCAGCAGTGATCGTAATAGCAATCAGCCCCAGCATTTT.

This clone was found a few times. V is TRBV2 and J is TRBJ1-1; 7 bases fit TRBD1. Germline CDR1 and CDR2: SNHLY and FYNNEI. CDR3 length: 14 amino acids. Unmatched junction bases numbered 9, after V lost 7 bases and J lost 4 bases. CDR3 bases: TGTGCCAGCACCAAGACAGGGAGTCGCACTGAAGCTTTCTTT. Protein product: CASTKTGSRTEAFF.

V is TRBV30 and J is TRBJ1-5; unclear D gene. The V gene lost 1 base and the J gene lost 0 bases, with 4 bases spanning the gap. Germline V CDR1 and CDR2: GTSNPN, SVGIG (reference sequence). This CDR3 has 13 residues. The CDR3 loop reads CAWSDNSNQPQHF. Written as DNA, the CDR3 is TGTGCCTGGAGTGACAATAGCAATCAGCCCCAGCATTTT.

This clone appeared once. V usage is TRBV30 and J usage is TRBJ1-6; 11 nucleotides agree with TRBD1. Germline loops: CDR1 GTSNPN, CDR2 SVGIG (reference sequence). CDR3 length: 16 amino acids. The V segment lost 2 bases and the J segment 9 bases; nucleotides outside the gene matches: 9. The CDR3 DNA is TGTGCCTGGAGTTCCCAACCCGGGACAGGGGGTTCACCCCTCCACTTT. It specifies CAWSSQPGTGGSPLHF.

This clone was seen a handful of times. The genes are TRBV5-6 and TRBJ2-1, with D maybe TRBD2 (5 bases). V shed 4 bases and J shed 3 bases, with 14 bases lying between them. CDR3 length: 15 amino acids. Germline V lookup: CDR1 SGHDT, CDR2 YYEEEE. CDR3 sequence (DNA): TGTGCCAGCAGCCTCCCGACTAACAGCTACAATGAGCAGTTCTTC. Protein product: CASSLPTNSYNEQFF.

This chain uses TRBV28 with TRBJ1-6; 9 bases are a match to TRBD1. Unmatched junction bases numbered 8, after V lost 4 bases and J lost 7 bases. Germline V gene sequence: CDR1 MDHEN, CDR2 SYDVKM. CDR3 length: 16 residues. CDR3 loop: CASSSTPGTGNSPLHF. The CDR3 region has the DNA TGTGCCAGCAGTTCAACCCCCGGGACAGGGAATTCACCCCTCCACTTT.

A single count supports this clone. V and J are TRBV7-9 and TRBJ1-1, with 11 bases fitting TRBD1. Per the germline V gene, CDR1 is SEHNR and CDR2 is FQNEAQ (reference sequence). The V segment lost 1 base and the J segment 4 bases; nucleotides outside the gene matches: 2. The CDR3 covers 15 residues. The CDR3 loop is CASSLGGQGGTEAFF. The CDR3 DNA is TGTGCCAGCAGCTTAGGGGGACAGGGGGGCACTGAAGCTTTCTTT.

The chain carries TRBV4-2 and TRBJ2-7; 12 nucleotides match TRBD2. Germline V gene data show CDR1 as LGHNA and CDR2 as YNFKEQ. The CDR3 covers 16 residues. The V segment lost 2 bases and the J segment 1 base; nucleotides outside the gene matches: 3. The CDR3 coding sequence is TGTGCCAGCAGCCAATGGACTAGCGGGGAGTCCTACGAGCAGTACTTC. Amino acid sequence: CASSQWTSGESYEQYF.

The chain is built from TRBV29-1 and TRBJ2-5; unclear D gene. The ends were cut back, 4 bases at V and 5 bases at J, with 5 bases in the middle. The CDR3 spans 10 residues. Per germline, CDR1 SQVTM and CDR2 ANQGSEA. CDR3 sequence (DNA): TGCAGCGTTGGTCGTGAGACCCAGTACTTC. Its translation: CSVGRETQYF.

Only a few counts were recorded for this clone. This chain uses TRBV28 with TRBJ1-1; weak D call: TRBD1 (6 bases). Trimming took off 5 bases at V and 11 bases at J, with 15 bases between the two ends. Germline CDR1 and CDR2: MDHEN and SYDVKM. This CDR3 has 12 amino acids. The CDR3 coding sequence is TGTGCCAGCAGTCCGGACAGTTGGGGGGCTTTCTTT. Translating gives CASSPDSWGAFF.

The J gene is TRBJ1-6, the V gene TRBV30; D gene unclear. Germline-derived CDR1 and CDR2 are GTSNPN and SVGIG (reference sequence). This CDR3 is 13 amino acids long. Trimming shortened V by 4 bases and J by 5 bases, and 9 bases separated the two germline ends. CDR3 coding DNA: TGTGCCTGGACGGGTATGGATAATTCACCCCTCCACTTT. This gives the protein CAWTGMDNSPLHF.

DNA of the CDR3: TGCAGCGTCGACGGGACTAGCGAGAGGCGTTACAATGAGCAGTTCTTC. Protein product: CSVDGTSERRYNEQFF. This chain links TRBV29-1 with TRBJ2-1; 10 nucleotides line up with TRBD2. CDR3 length: 16 residues. Per germline, CDR1 SQVTM and CDR2 ANQGSEA. Trimming took 6 bases from V and 4 from J; bases not matched to a gene: 12.

This clone was detected once. The chain has TRBV4-1 and TRBJ2-7; 12 nucleotides line up with TRBD2. Trimming took 0 bases from V and 4 from J; bases not matched to a gene: 7. This CDR3 is built from 17 residues. Germline V gene data show CDR1 as MGHRA and CDR2 as YSYEKL. The chain's CDR3 is CASSQEETSGGRYEQYF. CDR3 in DNA: TGCGCCAGCAGCCAAGAGGAGACTAGCGGGGGACGGTACGAGCAGTACTTC.

The chain joins TRBV11-2 to TRBJ2-7; a weak D match, TRBD2 (6 bases). Trimming left V 1 base short and J 5 bases short, with 12 bases between. CDR1 and CDR2 (germline): SGHAT, FQNNGV. There are 14 residues in the CDR3. In nucleotides, the CDR3 is TGTGCCAGCAGCTTAGCGGGAGTGATTAACGAGCAGTACTTC. Translated, it gives CASSLAGVINEQYF.

The J gene is TRBJ2-2, the V gene TRBV7-2, with 8 bases that match TRBD1. The CDR3 has 14 residues. CDR1 and CDR2 from the germline V gene are SGHTA and FQGNSA. Losses at the gene ends were 5 bases for V and 4 bases for J; bases not matched to a gene: 3. The chain's CDR3 is CASSLDRATGELFF. The CDR3 bases are TGTGCCAGCAGCCTGGACAGGGCCACCGGGGAGCTGTTTTTT. Full variable domain (missing parts from reference TRBV7-2 and TRBJ2-2): GAGVSQSPSNKVTEKGKDVELRCDPISGHTALYWYRQSLGQGLEFLIYFQGNSAPDKSGLPSDRFSAERTGGSVSTLTIQRTQQEDSAVYLCASSLDRATGELFFGEGSRLTVL.

CDR3 coding DNA: TGTGCCAGCTACCCAGAGGGCGCTAGCACAGATACGCAGTATTTT. Amino acid sequence: CASYPEGASTDTQYF. This chain uses TRBV28 with TRBJ2-3, with a tentative D call TRBD2 (5 bases). Germline V gives CDR1 MDHEN, CDR2 SYDVKM. Trimming shortened V by 8 bases and J by 0 bases, and 15 bases separated the two germline ends. The CDR3 is 15 residues long.